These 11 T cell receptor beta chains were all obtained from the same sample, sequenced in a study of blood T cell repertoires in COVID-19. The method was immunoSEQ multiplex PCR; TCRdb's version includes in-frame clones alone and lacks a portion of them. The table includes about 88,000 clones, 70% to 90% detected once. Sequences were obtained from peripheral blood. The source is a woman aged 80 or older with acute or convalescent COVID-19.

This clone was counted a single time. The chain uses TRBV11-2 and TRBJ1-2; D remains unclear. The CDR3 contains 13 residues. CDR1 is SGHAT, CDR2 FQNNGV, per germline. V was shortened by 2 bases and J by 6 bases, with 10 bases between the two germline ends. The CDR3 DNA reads TGTGCCAGCAGCTTACAGGTTTCCGATGGCTACACCTTC. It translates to CASSLQVSDGYTF.

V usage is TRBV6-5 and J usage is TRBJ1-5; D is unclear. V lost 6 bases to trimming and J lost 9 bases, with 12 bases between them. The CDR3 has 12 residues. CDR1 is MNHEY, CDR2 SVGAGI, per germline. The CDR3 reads CASRKAAGPQHF. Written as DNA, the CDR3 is TGTGCCAGCAGAAAAGCCGCAGGGCCCCAGCATTTT.

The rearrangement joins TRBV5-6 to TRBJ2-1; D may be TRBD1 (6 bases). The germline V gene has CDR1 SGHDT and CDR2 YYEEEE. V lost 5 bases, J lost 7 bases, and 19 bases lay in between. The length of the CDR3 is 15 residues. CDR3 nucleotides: TGTGCCAGCAGTTCCACGGGACAAGGTCGGAATGAGCAGTTCTTC. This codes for CASSSTGQGRNEQFF.

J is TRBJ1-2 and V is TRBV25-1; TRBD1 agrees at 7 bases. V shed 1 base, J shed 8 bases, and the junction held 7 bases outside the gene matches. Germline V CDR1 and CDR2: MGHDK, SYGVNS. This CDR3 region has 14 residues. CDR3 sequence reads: CASSEFRGRRGYTF. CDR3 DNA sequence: TGTGCCAGCAGTGAATTTAGGGGGCGCAGGGGCTACACCTTC.

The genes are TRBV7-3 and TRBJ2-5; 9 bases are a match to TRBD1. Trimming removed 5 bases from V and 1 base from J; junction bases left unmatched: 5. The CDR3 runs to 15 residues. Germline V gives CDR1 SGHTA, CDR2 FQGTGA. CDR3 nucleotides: TGTGCCAGCAGCCCCACAGGGGGCGGCCAAGAGACCCAGTACTTC. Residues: CASSPTGGGQETQYF.

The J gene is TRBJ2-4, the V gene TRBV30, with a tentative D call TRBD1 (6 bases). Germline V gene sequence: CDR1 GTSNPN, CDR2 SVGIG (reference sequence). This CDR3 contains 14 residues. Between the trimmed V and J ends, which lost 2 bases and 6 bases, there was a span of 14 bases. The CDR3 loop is CAWSPQGSGNIQYF. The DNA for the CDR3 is TGTGCCTGGAGTCCGCAGGGGTCTGGAAACATTCAGTACTTC.

The CDR3 loop is CASSFRLAGNNEQFF. In DNA, the CDR3 is TGTGCCAGCAGCTTCAGGCTAGCGGGGAACAATGAGCAGTTCTTC. The chain is built from TRBV11-2 and TRBJ2-1, with 9 bases lining up with TRBD2. Germline CDR1 and CDR2: SGHAT and FQNNGV. Trimming removed 3 bases from V and 5 bases from J; junction bases left unmatched: 5. There are 15 residues in the CDR3.

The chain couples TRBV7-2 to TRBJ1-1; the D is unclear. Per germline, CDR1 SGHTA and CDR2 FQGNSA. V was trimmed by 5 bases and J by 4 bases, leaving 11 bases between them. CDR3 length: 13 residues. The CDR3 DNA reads TGTGCCAGCAGCCCCGCCCGGGGCACTGAAGCTTTCTTT. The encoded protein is CASSPARGTEAFF.

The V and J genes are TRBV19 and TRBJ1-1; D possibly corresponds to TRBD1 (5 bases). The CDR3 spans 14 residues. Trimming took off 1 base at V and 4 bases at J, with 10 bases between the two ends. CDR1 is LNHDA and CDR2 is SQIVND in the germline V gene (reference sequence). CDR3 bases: TGTGCCAGTAGTATAGGGCAGGGCGGCACTGAAGCTTTCTTT. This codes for CASSIGQGGTEAFF. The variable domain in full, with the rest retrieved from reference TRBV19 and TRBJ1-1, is DGGITQSPKYLFRKEGQNVTLSCEQNLNHDAMYWYRQDPGQGLRLIYYSQIVNDFQKGDIAEGYSVSREKKESFPLTVTSAQKNPTAFYLCASSIGQGGTEAFFGQGTRLTVV.

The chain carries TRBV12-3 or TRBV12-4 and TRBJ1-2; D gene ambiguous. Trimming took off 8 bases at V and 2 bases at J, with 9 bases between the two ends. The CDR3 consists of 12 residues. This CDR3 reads CASSSQNYGYTF. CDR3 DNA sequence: TGTGCCAGCTCTTCCCAGAACTATGGCTACACCTTC.

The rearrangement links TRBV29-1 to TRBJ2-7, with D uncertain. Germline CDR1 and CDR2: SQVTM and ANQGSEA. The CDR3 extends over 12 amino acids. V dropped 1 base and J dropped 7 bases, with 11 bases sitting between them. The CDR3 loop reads CSVEGHSREQYF. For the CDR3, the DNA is TGCAGCGTTGAAGGACACAGCCGAGAGCAGTACTTC.